The 18 T cell receptor beta chains in this list originate from one sample, sequenced in a study of T cell responses to AZD1222 COVID-19 vaccine. Assay used: immunoSEQ multiplex PCR; TCRdb lists only in-frame clones, some missing. The sample carries about 140,000 clones, over 75% recorded once. Sample: peripheral blood, taken on day 0 of AZD1222 vaccination. These receptor sequences come from an adult in good health.

The rearrangement uses TRBV28 and TRBJ1-5; D is unclear. Germline V lookup: CDR1 MDHEN, CDR2 SYDVKM. The V end lost 3 bases, the J end lost 2 bases, and 5 bases lay between the germline ends. The CDR3 spans 13 residues. Here the CDR3 DNA reads TGTGCCAGCAGTTTCTTTGGCAATCAGCCCCAGCATTTT. It codes for CASSFFGNQPQHF.

The chain employs TRBV19 and TRBJ1-2; 8 bases line up with TRBD1. Losses at the gene ends were 7 bases for V and 4 bases for J; bases not matched to a gene: 14. Germline-derived CDR1 and CDR2 are LNHDA and SQIVND (reference sequence). The CDR3 runs 16 residues. The CDR3 coding sequence is TGTGCCAGTACACCTCAAGGGACAGGAGGCCTCTATGGCTACACCTTC. It specifies CASTPQGTGGLYGYTF. Full variable domain (rest looked up from reference TRBV19 and TRBJ1-2): DGGITQSPKYLFRKEGQNVTLSCEQNLNHDAMYWYRQDPGQGLRLIYYSQIVNDFQKGDIAEGYSVSREKKESFPLTVTSAQKNPTAFYLCASTPQGTGGLYGYTFGSGTRLTVV.

This clone came up once. The gene calls are TRBV7-9 and TRBJ1-3; D is undetermined. The V end lost 3 bases, the J end lost 2 bases, and 5 bases lay between the germline ends. The V gene's germline CDR1 is SEHNR and CDR2 FQNEAQ (reference sequence). The CDR3 length is 13 residues. CDR3 amino acids: CASSLAAGNTIYF. The DNA of the CDR3 is TGTGCCAGCAGCTTGGCGGCTGGAAACACCATATATTTT.

This chain joins TRBV3-1 (or the pseudogene TRBV3-2) and TRBJ2-5; 8 bases map to TRBD1. The junction had 7 bases not matched to a gene; V was cut back by 1 base and J by 6 bases. Germline-derived CDR1 and CDR2 are LGHDT and YNNKEL (reference sequence). The CDR3 is made up of 15 amino acids. CDR3 amino acids: CASSQAGGARKTQYF. The DNA for the CDR3 is TGTGCCAGCAGCCAAGCAGGGGGCGCGCGTAAGACCCAGTACTTC.

The count of this clone is one. The chain employs TRBV7-9 and TRBJ1-5; D remains unclear. The CDR3 is 17 residues long. Germline CDR1 SEHNR, CDR2 FQNEAQ (reference sequence). Between the trimmed V and J ends, which lost 5 bases and 2 bases, there was a span of 19 bases. CDR3 DNA sequence: TGTGCCAGCAGCGATCATATAGGACCAGAAGGCAATCAGCCCCAGCATTTT. Protein product: CASSDHIGPEGNQPQHF.

V is TRBV28 and J is TRBJ2-5; 7 nucleotides line up with TRBD1. This CDR3 spans 15 amino acids. CDR1 and CDR2 from the germline V gene are MDHEN and SYDVKM. V lost 6 bases, J lost 1 base, and 8 bases stayed unmatched. DNA for the CDR3: TGTGCCAGCAGGGAGGAGGACAGGTTCCAAGAGACCCAGTACTTC. This translates into CASREEDRFQETQYF.

The chain combines TRBV5-1 with TRBJ1-4; D unresolved. CDR3 size: 16 residues. Trimming took off 3 bases at V and 6 bases at J, with 18 bases between the two ends. The germline gives CDR1 SGHRS, CDR2 YFSETQ. In DNA form, the CDR3 reads TGCGCCAGCAGCTCGAACCCCGCGGGATTTGATGAAAAACTGTTTTTT. Its protein is CASSSNPAGFDEKLFF. Filled out from reference TRBV5-1 and TRBJ1-4, the complete variable domain reads KAGVTQTPRYLIKTRGQQVTLSCSPISGHRSVSWYQQTPGQGLQFLFEYFSETQRNKGNFPGRFSGRQFSNSRSEMNVSTLELGDSALYLCASSSNPAGFDEKLFFGSGTQLSVL.

J is TRBJ1-5 and V is TRBV19, with 7 bases matching TRBD1. The trim removed 6 bases at V and 0 bases at J, leaving 17 bases unmatched. The CDR3 runs to 19 residues. In germline, CDR1 is LNHDA, CDR2 SQIVND (reference sequence). The CDR3 loop reads CASSAKRDSWGYSNQPQHF. The CDR3 DNA is TGTGCCAGTAGCGCCAAAAGGGACAGTTGGGGATATAGCAATCAGCCCCAGCATTTT.

A few counts support this clone. The chain has TRBV12-3 or TRBV12-4 and TRBJ2-7; TRBD1 matches 9 bases. The CDR3 runs 13 residues. Losses at the gene ends were 5 bases for V and 5 bases for J; bases not matched to a gene: 4. The CDR3 region is CASSKQGAHEQYF. The CDR3 DNA reads TGTGCCAGCAGTAAACAGGGGGCCCACGAGCAGTACTTC.

V and J are TRBV12-5 and TRBJ2-7; 9 bases map to TRBD1. Germline CDR1 LGHNT, CDR2 FRNRAP. The CDR3 has 15 amino acids. The ends lost 5 bases at V and 2 bases at J; junction bases unmatched: 7. The CDR3 here is CASGLGQGTTYEQYF. The CDR3 nucleotides read TGTGCTAGTGGTCTCGGACAGGGGACTACCTACGAGCAGTACTTC.

V is TRBV6-5 and J is TRBJ1-5; 7 positions agree with TRBD1. Losses at the gene ends were 10 bases for V and 2 bases for J; bases not matched to a gene: 5. The length of the CDR3 is 13 residues. Germline V gives CDR1 MNHEY, CDR2 SVGAGI. CDR3 nucleotide sequence: TGTGCCACCCAGGGGGGCGGCAATCAGCCCCAGCATTTT. This encodes CATQGGGNQPQHF.

This chain uses TRBV30 with TRBJ1-5; D is perhaps TRBD1 (6 bases). V lost 1 base, J lost 3 bases, and 13 bases lay in between. The CDR3 runs 15 residues. CDR1 and CDR2 from the germline V gene are GTSNPN and SVGIG (reference sequence). The CDR3 DNA is TGTGCCTGGAGTGGACGACAGGTTTCCAATCAGCCCCAGCATTTT. This sequence encodes CAWSGRQVSNQPQHF.

This rearrangement joins TRBV5-1 to TRBJ2-7; 13 nucleotides line up with TRBD2. Germline V gene lookup returns CDR1 SGHRS and CDR2 YFSETQ. The CDR3 sequence is 15 residues long. V dropped 4 bases and J dropped 4; count of bases not matched to a gene: 5. For the CDR3, the DNA is TGCGCCAGCAGCCTAGGACTAGCGGGAGCTTACGAGCAGTACTTC. As protein: CASSLGLAGAYEQYF. Combining the CDR3 with reference TRBV5-1 and TRBJ2-7 gives the whole variable domain KAGVTQTPRYLIKTRGQQVTLSCSPISGHRSVSWYQQTPGQGLQFLFEYFSETQRNKGNFPGRFSGRQFSNSRSEMNVSTLELGDSALYLCASSLGLAGAYEQYFGPGTRLTVT.

The chain couples TRBV19 to TRBJ1-1, with TRBD1 matching 9 bases. J was trimmed by 3 bases and V by 6 bases; bases with no gene match: 11. Per germline, CDR1 LNHDA and CDR2 SQIVND (reference sequence). The CDR3 runs 16 residues. The CDR3 protein is CASRTYGTGIYTEAFF. CDR3 coding DNA: TGTGCCAGTAGAACCTATGGGACAGGGATTTACACTGAAGCTTTCTTT. The whole variable domain, filled in from reference TRBV19 and TRBJ1-1, reads DGGITQSPKYLFRKEGQNVTLSCEQNLNHDAMYWYRQDPGQGLRLIYYSQIVNDFQKGDIAEGYSVSREKKESFPLTVTSAQKNPTAFYLCASRTYGTGIYTEAFFGQGTRLTVV.

V is TRBV5-6 and J is TRBJ1-4; D gene ambiguous. CDR3 length: 13 residues. Deletions cut 0 bases from V and 14 bases from J, with 14 bases between. Germline V gene data show CDR1 as SGHDT and CDR2 as YYEEEE. The CDR3 DNA reads TGTGCCAGCAGCTTGGGCCCTTCAAGTTATCTGTTTTTT. Encoded protein: CASSLGPSSYLFF.

The chain recombines TRBV28 with TRBJ2-2; 9 bases map to TRBD1. V was clipped by 10 bases and J by 1 base; unmatched bases: 10. Germline assignment: CDR1 MDHEN and CDR2 SYDVKM. This CDR3 contains 16 residues. Here the CDR3 reads CATVGQDRGNTGELFF. In nucleotides, the CDR3 is TGTGCCACGGTTGGGCAGGACAGGGGGAACACCGGGGAGCTGTTTTTT.

This chain connects TRBV5-1 to TRBJ2-2, with 8 bases fitting TRBD1. This CDR3 is built from 15 residues. CDR1 SGHRS and CDR2 YFSETQ come from the germline V gene. V lost 4 bases and J lost 3; bases outside the gene matches: 5. The CDR3 here is CASSMTGVDTGELFF. In DNA form, the CDR3 reads TGCGCCAGCAGCATGACAGGGGTGGACACCGGGGAGCTGTTTTTT.

The chain has TRBV6-1 and TRBJ1-1; TRBD1 is a possible D gene (5 bases). The CDR3 length is 13 residues. Germline V gene data show CDR1 as MNHNS and CDR2 as SASEGT. V was pared by 3 bases and J by 6 bases, with 11 bases between. CDR3 in DNA: TGTGCCAGCAGTGAGGGGGTTTTGGCTGAAGCTTTCTTT. Its protein product is CASSEGVLAEAFF.